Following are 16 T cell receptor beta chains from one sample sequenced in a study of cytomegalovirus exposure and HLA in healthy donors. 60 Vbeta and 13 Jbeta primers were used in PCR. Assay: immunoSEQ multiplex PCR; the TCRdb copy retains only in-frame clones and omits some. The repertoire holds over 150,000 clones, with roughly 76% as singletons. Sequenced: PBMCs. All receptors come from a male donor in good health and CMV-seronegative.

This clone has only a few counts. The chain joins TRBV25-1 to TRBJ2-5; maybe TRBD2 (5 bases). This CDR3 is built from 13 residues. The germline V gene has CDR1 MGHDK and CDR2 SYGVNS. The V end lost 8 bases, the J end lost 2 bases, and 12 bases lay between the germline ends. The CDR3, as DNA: TGTGCCAGCGCCTTCGGCGGGCAAGAGACCCAGTACTTC. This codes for CASAFGGQETQYF.

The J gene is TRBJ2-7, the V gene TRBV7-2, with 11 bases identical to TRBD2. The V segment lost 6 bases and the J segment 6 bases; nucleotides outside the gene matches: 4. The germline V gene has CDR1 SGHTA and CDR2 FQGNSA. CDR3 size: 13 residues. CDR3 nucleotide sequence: TGTGCCAGCAGACCTCTAGCGGGGGGCGAGCAGTACTTC. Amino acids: CASRPLAGGEQYF.

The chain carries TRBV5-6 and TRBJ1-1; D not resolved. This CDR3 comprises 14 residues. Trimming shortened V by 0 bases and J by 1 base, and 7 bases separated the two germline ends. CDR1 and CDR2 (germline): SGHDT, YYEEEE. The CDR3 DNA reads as TGTGCCAGCAGCTTGGTACTGCCGAACACTGAAGCTTTCTTT. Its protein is CASSLVLPNTEAFF.

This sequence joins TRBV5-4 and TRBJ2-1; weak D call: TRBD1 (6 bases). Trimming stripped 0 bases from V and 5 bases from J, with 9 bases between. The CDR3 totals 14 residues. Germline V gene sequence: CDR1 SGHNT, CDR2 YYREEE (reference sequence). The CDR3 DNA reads TGTGCCAGCAGCTTGGGGACAGACAACAATGAGCAGTTCTTC. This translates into CASSLGTDNNEQFF.

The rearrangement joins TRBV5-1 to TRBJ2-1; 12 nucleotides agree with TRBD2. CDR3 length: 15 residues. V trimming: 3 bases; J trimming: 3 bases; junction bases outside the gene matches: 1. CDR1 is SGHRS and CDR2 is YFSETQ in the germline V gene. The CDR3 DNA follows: TGCGCCAGCAGCTCACTAGCGGGGGGCTACAATGAGCAGTTCTTC. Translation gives CASSSLAGGYNEQFF.

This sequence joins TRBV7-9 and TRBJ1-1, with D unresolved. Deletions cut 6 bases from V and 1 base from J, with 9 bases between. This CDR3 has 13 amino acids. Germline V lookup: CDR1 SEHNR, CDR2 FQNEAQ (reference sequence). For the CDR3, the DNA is TGTGCCAGCAGAGAGGCGGGGAACACTGAAGCTTTCTTT. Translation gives CASREAGNTEAFF.

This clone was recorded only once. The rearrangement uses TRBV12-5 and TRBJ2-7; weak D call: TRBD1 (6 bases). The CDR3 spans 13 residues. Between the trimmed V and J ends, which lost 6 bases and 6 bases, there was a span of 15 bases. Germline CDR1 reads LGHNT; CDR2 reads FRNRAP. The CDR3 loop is CASGGTSWVEQYF. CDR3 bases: TGTGCTAGTGGGGGGACATCGTGGGTCGAGCAGTACTTC. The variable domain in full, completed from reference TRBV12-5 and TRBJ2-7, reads DARVTQTPRHKVTEMGQEVTMRCQPILGHNTVFWYRQTMMQGLELLAYFRNRAPLDDSGMPKDRFSAEMPDATLATLKIQPSEPRDSAVYFCASGGTSWVEQYFGPGTRLTVT.

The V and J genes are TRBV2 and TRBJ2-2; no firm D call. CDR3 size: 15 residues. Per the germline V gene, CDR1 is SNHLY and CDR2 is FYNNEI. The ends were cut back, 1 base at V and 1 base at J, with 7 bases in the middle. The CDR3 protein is CASSEGRENTGELFF. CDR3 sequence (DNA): TGTGCCAGCAGTGAAGGCCGAGAGAACACCGGGGAGCTGTTTTTT.

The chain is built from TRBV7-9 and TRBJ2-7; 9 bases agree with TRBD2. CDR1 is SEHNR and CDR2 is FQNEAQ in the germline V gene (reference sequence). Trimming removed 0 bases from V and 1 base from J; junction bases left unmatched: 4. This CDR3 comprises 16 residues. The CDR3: CASSLAASGASYEQYF. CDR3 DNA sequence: TGTGCCAGCAGCTTAGCCGCTAGCGGGGCGTCCTACGAGCAGTACTTC.

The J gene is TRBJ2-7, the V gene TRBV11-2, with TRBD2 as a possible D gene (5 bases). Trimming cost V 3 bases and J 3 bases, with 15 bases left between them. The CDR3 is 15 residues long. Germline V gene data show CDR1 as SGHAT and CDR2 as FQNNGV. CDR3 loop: CASSFSGGPNYEQYF. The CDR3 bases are TGTGCCAGCAGCTTCAGCGGCGGGCCAAACTACGAGCAGTACTTC. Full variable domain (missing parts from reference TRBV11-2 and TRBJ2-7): EAGVAQSPRYKIIEKRQSVAFWCNPISGHATLYWYQQILGQGPKLLIQFQNNGVVDDSQLPKDRFSAERLKGVDSTLKIQPAKLEDSAVYLCASSFSGGPNYEQYFGPGTRLTVT.

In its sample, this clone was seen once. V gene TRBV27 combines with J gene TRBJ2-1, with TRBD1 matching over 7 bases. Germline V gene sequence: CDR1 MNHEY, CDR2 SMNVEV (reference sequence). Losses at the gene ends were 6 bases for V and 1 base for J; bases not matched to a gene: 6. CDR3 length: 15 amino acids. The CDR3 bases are TGTGCCAGCAGGCTCACAGGGGATTCCTACAATGAGCAGTTCTTC. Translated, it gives CASRLTGDSYNEQFF.

CDR3: CASSFDRNTEAFF. The CDR3 DNA is TGTGCCAGCAGTTTCGACAGGAACACTGAAGCTTTCTTT. The V and J genes are TRBV6-5 and TRBJ1-1, with D possibly TRBD1 on 5 matching bases. Trimming stripped 4 bases from V and 1 base from J, with 7 bases between. Germline CDR1 is MNHEY and CDR2 is SVGAGI. The CDR3 is 13 amino acids.

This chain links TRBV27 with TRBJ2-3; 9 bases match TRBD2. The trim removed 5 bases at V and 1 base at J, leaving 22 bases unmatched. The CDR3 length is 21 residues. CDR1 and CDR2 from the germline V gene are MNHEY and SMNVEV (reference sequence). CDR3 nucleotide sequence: TGTGCCAGCAGTAACCTCGGCGGGGGGGCCTTGGGCGCGTGGGGCACAGATACGCAGTATTTT. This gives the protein CASSNLGGGALGAWGTDTQYF.

The DNA for the CDR3 is TGTGCCACCAGCAGAGAATACTCGCCAAGCACAGATACGCAGTATTTT. This sequence encodes CATSREYSPSTDTQYF. The rearrangement uses TRBV15 and TRBJ2-3; D gene ambiguous. The V end was cut by 0 bases, the J end by 0 bases, with 10 bases between. The germline V gene has CDR1 LNHNV and CDR2 YYDKDF (reference sequence). The CDR3 loop spans 16 amino acids. The complete variable domain, with remaining parts taken from reference TRBV15 and TRBJ2-3, reads DAMVIQNPRYQVTQFGKPVTLSCSQTLNHNVMYWYQQKSSQAPKLLFHYYDKDFNNEADTPDNFQSRRPNTSFCFLDIRSPGLGDTAMYLCATSREYSPSTDTQYFGPGTRLTVL.

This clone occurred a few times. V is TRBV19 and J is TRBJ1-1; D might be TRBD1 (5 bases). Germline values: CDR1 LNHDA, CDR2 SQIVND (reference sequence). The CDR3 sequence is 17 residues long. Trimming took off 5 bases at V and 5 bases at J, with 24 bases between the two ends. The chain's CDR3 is CASSRTPWEGYSTEAFF. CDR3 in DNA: TGTGCCAGTAGTCGGACGCCTTGGGAGGGGTATAGTACTGAAGCTTTCTTT.

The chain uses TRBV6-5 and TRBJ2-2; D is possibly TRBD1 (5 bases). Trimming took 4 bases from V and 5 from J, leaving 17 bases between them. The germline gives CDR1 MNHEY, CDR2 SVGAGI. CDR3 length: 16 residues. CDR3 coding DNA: TGTGCCAGCAGTTCGCCCCGGACACCAAAGACCGGGGAGCTGTTTTTT. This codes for CASSSPRTPKTGELFF.